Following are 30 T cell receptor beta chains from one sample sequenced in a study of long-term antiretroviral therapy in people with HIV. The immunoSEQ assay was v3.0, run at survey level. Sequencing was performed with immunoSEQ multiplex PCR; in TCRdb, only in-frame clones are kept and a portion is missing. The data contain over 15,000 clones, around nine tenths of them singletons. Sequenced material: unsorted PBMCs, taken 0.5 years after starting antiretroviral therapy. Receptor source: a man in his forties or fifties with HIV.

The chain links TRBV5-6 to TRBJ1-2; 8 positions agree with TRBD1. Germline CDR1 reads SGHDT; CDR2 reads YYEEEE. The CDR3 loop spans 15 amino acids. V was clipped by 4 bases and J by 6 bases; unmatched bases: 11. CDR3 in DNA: TGTGCCAGCAGCCTACCACAGGGGGAGGGTCATGGCTACACCTTC. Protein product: CASSLPQGEGHGYTF.

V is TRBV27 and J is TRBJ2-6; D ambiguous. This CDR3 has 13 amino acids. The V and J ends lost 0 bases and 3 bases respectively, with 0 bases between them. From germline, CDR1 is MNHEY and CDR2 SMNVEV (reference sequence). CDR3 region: CASSLSGANVLTF. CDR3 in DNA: TGTGCCAGCAGTTTATCTGGGGCCAACGTCCTGACTTTC.

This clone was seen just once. The CDR3 protein is CASSEQGFTDTQYF. CDR3 DNA sequence: TGTGCCAGCTCCGAACAGGGTTTTACGGATACGCAGTATTTT. V gene TRBV18 combines with J gene TRBJ2-3, with a tentative D call TRBD1 (6 bases). The CDR3 consists of 14 residues. Germline CDR1 is KGHSH and CDR2 is LQKENI. The V end lost 6 bases, the J end lost 6 bases, and 16 bases lay between the germline ends.

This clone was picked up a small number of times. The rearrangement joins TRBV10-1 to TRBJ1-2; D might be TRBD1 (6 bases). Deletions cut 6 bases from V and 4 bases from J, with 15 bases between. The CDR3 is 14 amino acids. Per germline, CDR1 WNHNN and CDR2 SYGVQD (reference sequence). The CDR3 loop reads CASSPTGSSYGYTF. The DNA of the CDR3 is TGCGCCAGCAGCCCTACAGGGAGTAGCTATGGCTACACCTTC.

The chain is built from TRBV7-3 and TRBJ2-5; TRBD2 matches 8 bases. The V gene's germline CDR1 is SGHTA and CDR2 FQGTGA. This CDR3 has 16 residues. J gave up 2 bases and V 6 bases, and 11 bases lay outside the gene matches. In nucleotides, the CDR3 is TGTGCCAGCAGTGTCGGGGGGGGCGCTTCTCAAGAGACCCAGTACTTC. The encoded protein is CASSVGGGASQETQYF.

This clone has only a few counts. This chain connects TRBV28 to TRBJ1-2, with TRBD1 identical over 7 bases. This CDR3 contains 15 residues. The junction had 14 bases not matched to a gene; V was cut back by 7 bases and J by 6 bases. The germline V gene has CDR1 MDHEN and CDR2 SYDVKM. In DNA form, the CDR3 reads TGTGCCAGCACCCCTACAGGGGTGGACCCAAATGGCTACACCTTC. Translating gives CASTPTGVDPNGYTF.

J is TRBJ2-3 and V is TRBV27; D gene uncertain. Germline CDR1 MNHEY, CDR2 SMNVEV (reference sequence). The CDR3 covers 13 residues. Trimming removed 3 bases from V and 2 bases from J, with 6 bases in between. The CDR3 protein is CASSFRDTDTQYF. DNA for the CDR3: TGTGCCAGCAGTTTTAGGGACACAGATACGCAGTATTTT.

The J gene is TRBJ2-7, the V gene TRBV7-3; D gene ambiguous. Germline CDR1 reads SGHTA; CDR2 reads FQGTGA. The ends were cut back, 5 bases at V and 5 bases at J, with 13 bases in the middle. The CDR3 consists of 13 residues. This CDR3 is CASSPSAGNEQYF. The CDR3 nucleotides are TGTGCCAGCAGCCCTAGTGCTGGCAACGAGCAGTACTTC. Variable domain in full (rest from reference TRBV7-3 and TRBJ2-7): GAGVSQTPSNKVTEKGKYVELRCDPISGHTALYWYRQSLGQGPEFLIYFQGTGAADDSGLPNDRFFAVRPEGSVSTLKIQRTERGDSAVYLCASSPSAGNEQYFGPGTRLTVT.

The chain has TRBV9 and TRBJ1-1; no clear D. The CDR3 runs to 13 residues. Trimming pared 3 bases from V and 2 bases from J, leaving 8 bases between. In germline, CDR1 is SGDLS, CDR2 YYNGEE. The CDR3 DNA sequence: TGTGCCAGCAGCGACGCCGATAACACTGAAGCTTTCTTT. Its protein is CASSDADNTEAFF.

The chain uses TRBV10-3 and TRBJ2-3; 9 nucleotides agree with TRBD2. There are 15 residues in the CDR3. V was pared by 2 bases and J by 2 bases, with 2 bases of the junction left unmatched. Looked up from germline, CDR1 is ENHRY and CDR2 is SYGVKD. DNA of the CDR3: TGTGCCATCAGTGAGGGGACTAGCTACACAGATACGCAGTATTTT. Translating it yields CAISEGTSYTDTQYF.

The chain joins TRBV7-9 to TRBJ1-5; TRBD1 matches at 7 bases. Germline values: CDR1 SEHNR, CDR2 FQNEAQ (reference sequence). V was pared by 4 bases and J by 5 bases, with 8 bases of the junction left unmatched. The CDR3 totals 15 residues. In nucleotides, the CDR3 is TGTGCCAGCAGCTCCCGACAGGGTGTGGATCAGCCCCAGCATTTT. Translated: CASSSRQGVDQPQHF.

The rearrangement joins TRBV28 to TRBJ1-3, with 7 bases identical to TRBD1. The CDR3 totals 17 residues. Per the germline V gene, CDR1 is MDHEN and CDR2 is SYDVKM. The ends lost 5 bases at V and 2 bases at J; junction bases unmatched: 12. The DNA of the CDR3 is TGTGCCAGCAGTCTTAGACAGGGTTCGTCGCCTGGAAACACCATATATTTT. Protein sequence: CASSLRQGSSPGNTIYF.

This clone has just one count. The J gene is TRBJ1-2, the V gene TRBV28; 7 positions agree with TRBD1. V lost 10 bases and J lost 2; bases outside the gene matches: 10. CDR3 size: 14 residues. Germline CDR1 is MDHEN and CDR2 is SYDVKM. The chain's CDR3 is CAIQGEANNYGYTF. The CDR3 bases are TGTGCCATCCAGGGGGAAGCAAACAACTATGGCTACACCTTC.

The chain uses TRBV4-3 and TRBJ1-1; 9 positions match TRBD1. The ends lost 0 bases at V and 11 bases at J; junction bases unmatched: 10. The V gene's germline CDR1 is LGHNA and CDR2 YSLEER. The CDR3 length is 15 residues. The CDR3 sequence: CASSQDRWDREVAFF. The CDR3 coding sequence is TGCGCCAGCAGCCAAGATAGGTGGGACAGGGAGGTGGCTTTCTTT.

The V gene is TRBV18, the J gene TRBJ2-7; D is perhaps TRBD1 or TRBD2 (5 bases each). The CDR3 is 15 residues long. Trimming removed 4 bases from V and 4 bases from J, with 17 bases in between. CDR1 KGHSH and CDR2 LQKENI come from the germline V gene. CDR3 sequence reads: CASSRPRGEAYEQYF. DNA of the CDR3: TGTGCCAGCTCACGGCCGAGGGGTGAGGCTTACGAGCAGTACTTC.

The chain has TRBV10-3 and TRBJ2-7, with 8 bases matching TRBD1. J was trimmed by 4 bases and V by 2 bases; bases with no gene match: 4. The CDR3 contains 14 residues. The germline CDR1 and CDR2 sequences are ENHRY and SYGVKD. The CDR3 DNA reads TGTGCCATCAGTGAGGACAGGGGCATGTACGAGCAGTACTTC. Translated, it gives CAISEDRGMYEQYF.

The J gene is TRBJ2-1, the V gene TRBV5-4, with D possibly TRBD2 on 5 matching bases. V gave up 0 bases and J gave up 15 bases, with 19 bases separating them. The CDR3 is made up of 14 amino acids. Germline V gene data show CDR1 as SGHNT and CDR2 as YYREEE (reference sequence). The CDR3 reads CASSLESDSGSGFF. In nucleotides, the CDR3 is TGTGCCAGCAGCTTGGAAAGTGATTCTGGGAGCGGGTTCTTC. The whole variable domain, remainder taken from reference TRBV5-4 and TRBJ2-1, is ETGVTQSPTHLIKTRGQQVTLRCSSQSGHNTVSWYQQALGQGPQFIFQYYREEENGRGNFPPRFSGLQFPNYSSELNVNALELDDSALYLCASSLESDSGSGFFGPGTRLTVL.

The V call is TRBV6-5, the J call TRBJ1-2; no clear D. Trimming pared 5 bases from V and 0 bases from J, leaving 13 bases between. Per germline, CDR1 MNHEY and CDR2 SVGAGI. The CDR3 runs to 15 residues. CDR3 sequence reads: CASSLSYGSNYGYTF. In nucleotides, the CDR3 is TGTGCCAGCAGTCTTTCTTACGGGTCTAACTATGGCTACACCTTC.

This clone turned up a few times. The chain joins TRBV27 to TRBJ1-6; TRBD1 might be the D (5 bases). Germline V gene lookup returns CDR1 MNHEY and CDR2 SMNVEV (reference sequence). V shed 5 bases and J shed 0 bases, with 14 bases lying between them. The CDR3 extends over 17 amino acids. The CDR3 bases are TGTGCCAGCAGTCCAGGGACTCATAGCTCCTATAATTCACCCCTCCACTTT. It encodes CASSPGTHSSYNSPLHF.

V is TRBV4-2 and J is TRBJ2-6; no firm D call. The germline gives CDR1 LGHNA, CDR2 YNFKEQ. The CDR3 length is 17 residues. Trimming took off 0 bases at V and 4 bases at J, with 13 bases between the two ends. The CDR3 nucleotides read TGTGCCAGCAGCCAAGATCCTGGGGTCCGAGGGGCCAACGTCCTGACTTTC. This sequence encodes CASSQDPGVRGANVLTF.

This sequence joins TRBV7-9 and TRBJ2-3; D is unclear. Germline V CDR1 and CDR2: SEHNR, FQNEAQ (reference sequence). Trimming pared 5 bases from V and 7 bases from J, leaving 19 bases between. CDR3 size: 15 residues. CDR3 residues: CASSQPGVSGNTQYF. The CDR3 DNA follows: TGTGCCAGCAGCCAGCCTGGAGTATCTGGAAATACGCAGTATTTT.

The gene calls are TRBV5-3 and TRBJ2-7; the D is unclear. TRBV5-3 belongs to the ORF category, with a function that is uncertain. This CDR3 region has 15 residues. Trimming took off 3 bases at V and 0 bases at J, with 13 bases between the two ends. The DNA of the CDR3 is TGTGCCAGAAGCTGGGTAGGCCTCAGCTCCTACGAGCAGTACTTC. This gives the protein CARSWVGLSSYEQYF.

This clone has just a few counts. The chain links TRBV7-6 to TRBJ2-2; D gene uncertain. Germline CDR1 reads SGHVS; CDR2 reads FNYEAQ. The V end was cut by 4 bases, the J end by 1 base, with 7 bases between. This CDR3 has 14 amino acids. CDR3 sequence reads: CASSSNRNTGELFF. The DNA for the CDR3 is TGTGCCAGCAGCTCGAATCGGAACACCGGGGAGCTGTTTTTT.

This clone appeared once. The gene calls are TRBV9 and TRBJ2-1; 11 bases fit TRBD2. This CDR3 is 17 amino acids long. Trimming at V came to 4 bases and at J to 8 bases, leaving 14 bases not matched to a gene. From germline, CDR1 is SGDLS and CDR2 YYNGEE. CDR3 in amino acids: CASSYLLSGRARDEQFF. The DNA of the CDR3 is TGTGCCAGCAGCTACCTACTTAGCGGGAGGGCGAGGGATGAGCAGTTCTTC.

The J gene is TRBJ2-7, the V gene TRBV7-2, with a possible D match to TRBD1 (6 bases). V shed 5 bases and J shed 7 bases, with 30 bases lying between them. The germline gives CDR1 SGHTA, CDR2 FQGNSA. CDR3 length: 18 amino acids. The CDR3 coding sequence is TGTGCCAGCAGCCCTAATCCAAACAGGGAAGGAAAGGTGGGGGAGCAGTACTTC. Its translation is CASSPNPNREGKVGEQYF.

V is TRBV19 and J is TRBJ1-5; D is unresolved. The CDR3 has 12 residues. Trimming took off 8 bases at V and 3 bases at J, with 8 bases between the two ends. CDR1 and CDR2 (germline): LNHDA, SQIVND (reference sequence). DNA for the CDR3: TGTGCCAGTCGAACAGTCAATCAGCCCCAGCATTTT. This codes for CASRTVNQPQHF.

This CDR3 is CATSRDGATAETQYF. CDR3 DNA sequence: TGTGCCACCAGCAGAGATGGGGCAACAGCCGAGACCCAGTACTTC. The chain uses TRBV15 and TRBJ2-5; possible D gene TRBD1, 5 bases. The CDR3 covers 15 residues. Germline V lookup: CDR1 LNHNV, CDR2 YYDKDF (reference sequence). The germline V and J ends were trimmed by 0 bases and 5 bases, with 13 bases remaining between them.

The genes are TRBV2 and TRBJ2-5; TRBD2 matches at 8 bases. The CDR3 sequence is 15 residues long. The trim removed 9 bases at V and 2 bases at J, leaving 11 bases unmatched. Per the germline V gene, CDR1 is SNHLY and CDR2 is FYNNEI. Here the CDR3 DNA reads TGTGCCAGTAAGGGGGTAGCGGGACAACAAGAGACCCAGTACTTC. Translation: CASKGVAGQQETQYF.

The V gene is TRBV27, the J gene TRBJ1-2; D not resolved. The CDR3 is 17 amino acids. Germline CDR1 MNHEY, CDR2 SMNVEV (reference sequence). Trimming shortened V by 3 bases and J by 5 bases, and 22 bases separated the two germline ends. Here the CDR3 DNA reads TGTGCCAGCAGTTTGGCCAAGGGTGGTGGGCTACGGTATGGCTACACCTTC. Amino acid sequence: CASSLAKGGGLRYGYTF.

The CDR3 region has the DNA TGTGCCAGCAGTGATCGGCTGTGGGCAGGCTATGGCTACACCTTC. Translated: CASSDRLWAGYGYTF. The chain uses TRBV6-4 and TRBJ1-2; D is unresolved. CDR3 length: 15 residues. The germline gives CDR1 MRHNA, CDR2 SNTAGT. Trimming shortened V by 3 bases and J by 4 bases, and 15 bases separated the two germline ends.